This T cell receptor beta chain is drawn from a study of vaccination effects on CD4 cells after COVID-19. General study results and limits: Just 1 of 255 vaccine-induced clones in healthy recipients was cross-reactive.

Details on this clone: Its antigen is as yet unknown.

ViraFEST assay sequencing came after antigen-specific CD4+ T cells were expanded with viral peptide pools. Researchers isolated CD4+ T cells once approximately 10 days of culture had elapsed. Every participant took two doses of the BNT162b2 or mRNA-1273 vaccine. No vaccinee had earlier SARS-CoV-2 infection, and nucleocapsid antibodies were negative. The CDR3 runs 14 residues. Trimming stripped 1 base from V and 3 bases from J, with 9 bases between. Germline-derived CDR1 and CDR2 are MNHEY and SVGEGT. Assay: immunoSEQ multiplex PCR; the TCRdb copy retains only in-frame clones and omits some. The sample includes approximately 74,000 clones, over 70% of them seen just once.

This clonotype was obtained from a human donor who received a COVID-19 vaccine. The chain combines TRBV6-2 or TRBV6-3 with TRBJ2-5, with no clear D. The starting material was CD4+ T cells from PBMCs cultured with HCoV-OC43 spike peptides, obtained after COVID-19 vaccination. Subset: HCoV-OC43 spike overlapping peptide pool stimulation. CDR3 nucleotides: TGTGCCAGCAGTTACTGGAGTGTAAAAGAGACCCAGTACTTC. The encoded protein is CASSYWSVKETQYF.